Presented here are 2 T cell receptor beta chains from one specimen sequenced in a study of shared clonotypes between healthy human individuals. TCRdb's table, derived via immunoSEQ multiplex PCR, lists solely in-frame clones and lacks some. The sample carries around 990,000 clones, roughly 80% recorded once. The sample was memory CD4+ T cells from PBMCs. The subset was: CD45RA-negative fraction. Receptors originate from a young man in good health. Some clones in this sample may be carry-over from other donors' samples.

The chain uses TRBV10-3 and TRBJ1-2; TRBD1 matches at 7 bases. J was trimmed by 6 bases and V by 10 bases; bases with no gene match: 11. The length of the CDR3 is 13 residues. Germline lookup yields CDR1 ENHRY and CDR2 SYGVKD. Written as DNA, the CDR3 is TGTGCCACCTCTTTACAGGGGACGGATGGCTACACCTTC. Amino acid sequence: CATSLQGTDGYTF.

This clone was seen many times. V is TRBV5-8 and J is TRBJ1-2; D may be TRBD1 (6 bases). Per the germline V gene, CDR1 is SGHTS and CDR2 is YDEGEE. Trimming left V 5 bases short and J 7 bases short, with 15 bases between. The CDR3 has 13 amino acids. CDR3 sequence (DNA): TGTGCCAGCAGATCAAGGGGGGCTGGTGGCTACACCTTC. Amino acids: CASRSRGAGGYTF.